A selection of T cell receptor beta chains follows, all from one sample in a study of glioma-infiltrating T cells after dendritic cell vaccination. Clones were read by immunoSEQ multiplex PCR, and TCRdb kept only the in-frame ones, dropping some. The table records 2,000 to 2,500 clones, around 81% of them present only once. The input for sequencing was tumor tissue, taken after dendritic cell vaccination. These receptor sequences come from a human donor with glioblastoma. Both conserved end residues are part of each CDR3. The D gene is left open where the match is weak. Size is stated for part of the rows, as once, few or many counts, or as a class when the clone is expanded.

TRBV28	TRBJ1-4	.	.	CASSFGQPFEKLFF	TGTGCCAGCAGTTTCGGACAGCCCTTTGAAAAACTGTTTTTT
TRBV6-5	TRBJ2-7	.	TRBD2	CASSHKRGPSEQYF	TGTGCCAGCAGTCACAAGCGGGGGCCCTCCGAGCAGTACTTC
TRBV2	TRBJ2-7	.	.	CASSSLDRIYEQYF	TGTGCCAGCAGTTCTCTCGACAGAATCTACGAGCAGTACTTC
TRBV7-2	TRBJ2-1	.	.	CASSSLGSSREQFF	TGTGCCAGCAGCTCGTTGGGGAGCTCCCGTGAGCAGTTCTTC
TRBV11-2	TRBJ2-7	.	.	CASSLGPVSYEQYF	TGTGCCAGCAGCTTAGGTCCCGTCTCCTACGAGCAGTACTTC
TRBV6-4	TRBJ1-2	.	.	CASSVNGQPNYGYTF	TGTGCCAGCAGCGTCAATGGGCAACCTAACTATGGCTACACCTTC
TRBV6-5	TRBJ2-3	.	TRBD1	CASSQGQGTTDTQYF	TGTGCCAGCAGTCAGGGACAGGGGACCACAGATACGCAGTATTTT
TRBV7-3	TRBJ1-2	.	TRBD1	CASSPDRDYGYTF	TGTGCCAGCAGTCCTGACAGGGACTATGGCTACACCTTC
TRBV25-1	TRBJ1-1	few	TRBD1	CASSEFDRVTEAFF	TGTGCCAGCAGTGAATTCGACAGGGTTACTGAAGCTTTCTTT
TRBV28	TRBJ1-2	.	TRBD1	CASSPQGGYGYTF	TGTGCCAGCAGTCCCCAGGGGGGCTATGGCTACACCTTC
TRBV6-5	TRBJ2-7	few	.	CASSYQRQAYEQYF	TGTGCCAGCAGTTACCAGAGACAGGCTTACGAGCAGTACTTC
TRBV10-3	TRBJ2-1	.	.	CAISESMAGSYNEQFF	TGTGCCATCAGTGAGTCGATGGCGGGAAGCTACAATGAGCAGTTCTTC
TRBV6-5	TRBJ1-1	.	.	CASSYAVNTEAFF	TGTGCCAGCAGTTATGCGGTGAACACTGAAGCTTTCTTT
TRBV19	TRBJ1-1	.	TRBD1	CASSSTGLMNTEAFF	TGTGCCAGTAGCTCGACAGGGCTCATGAACACTGAAGCTTTCTTT
TRBV6-1	TRBJ1-1	.	.	CASSELQGLNTEAFF	TGTGCCAGCAGTGAACTCCAGGGCCTGAACACTGAAGCTTTCTTT
TRBV6-6	TRBJ1-2	.	.	CASTQSGNGYTF	TGTGCCAGCACCCAGTCAGGGAATGGCTACACCTTC
TRBV7-8	TRBJ2-5	.	TRBD2	CASRSTQMGLAGGHETQYF	TGTGCCAGCAGGTCAACACAAATGGGACTAGCGGGAGGGCACGAGACCCAGTACTTC